Listed here are 14 T cell receptor beta chains from one sample, sequenced in a study of shared clonotypes between healthy human individuals. Repertoires were generated with immunoSEQ multiplex PCR, while TCRdb's copy carries only in-frame clones and drops some. This table has approximately 2.3 million clones, approximately 95% appearing once. Sample: naive CD4+ T cells from PBMCs. Indicated subset: CD45RA+ positively selected. These TCRs come from a man aged 18 to 30 in good health. Some clones in this sample may be carry-over from other donors' samples.

The chain employs TRBV6-1 and TRBJ2-2; 10 nucleotides align to TRBD1. The trim removed 6 bases at V and 5 bases at J, leaving 6 bases unmatched. The CDR3 has 15 amino acids. Germline V CDR1 and CDR2: MNHNS, SASEGT. The CDR3 spells CASRATGGYTGELFF. The CDR3 nucleotides read TGTGCCAGCAGGGCGACAGGGGGCTATACCGGGGAGCTGTTTTTT.

This clone was observed once. This chain joins TRBV12-1 and TRBJ1-5; the DNA was not used to check the table's D call, TRBD1. TRBV12-1 counts as a pseudogene. The CDR3 covers 15 residues. The CDR3: CASSKPSGTNQPQHF. The CDR3 nucleotides read TGTGCCAGCAGCAAACCCTCCGGGACAAATCAGCCCCAGCATTTT.

V is TRBV6-6 and J is TRBJ2-7; D may match TRBD1 or TRBD2 (7 bases each). The CDR3 loop spans 16 amino acids. Per germline, CDR1 MNHNY and CDR2 SVGAGI (reference sequence). V was clipped by 6 bases and J by 0 bases, with 18 bases between them. The CDR3 loop is CASRGRDSPTSYEQYF. Written as DNA, the CDR3 is TGTGCCAGCAGGGGGAGGGACAGCCCCACCTCCTACGAGCAGTACTTC.

With regard to this clone: Different DNA sequences within this sample yield the same CDR3. This chain joins TRBV7-9 and TRBJ1-1; D remains ambiguous. Germline values: CDR1 SEHNR, CDR2 FQNEAQ (reference sequence). The CDR3 length is 12 residues. Trimming took 1 base from V and 6 from J, leaving 6 bases between them. CDR3 residues: CASSLVGAEAFF. The CDR3 DNA sequence: TGTGCCAGCAGCTTAGTTGGGGCTGAAGCTTTCTTT. Using reference TRBV7-9 and TRBJ1-1 for the parts outside the CDR3, the full variable domain is DTGVSQNPRHKITKRGQNVTFRCDPISEHNRLYWYRQTLGQGPEFLTYFQNEAQLEKSRLLSDRFSAERPKGSFSTLEIQRTEQGDSAMYLCASSLVGAEAFFGQGTRLTVV.

V is TRBV19 and J is TRBJ2-5; no reliable D call. Deletions cut 5 bases from V and 5 bases from J, with 12 bases between. Germline loops: CDR1 LNHDA, CDR2 SQIVND (reference sequence). This CDR3 contains 13 residues. Here the CDR3 DNA reads TGTGCCAGTAGTTCGGGTCCATGGGAGACCCAGTACTTC. It translates to CASSSGPWETQYF.

Regarding this clone: The same CDR3 can be traced to other DNA sequences in this sample. J is TRBJ2-7 and V is TRBV6-5; 9 bases align to TRBD2. From germline, CDR1 is MNHEY and CDR2 SVGAGI. This CDR3 is built from 16 residues. V gave up 0 bases and J gave up 2 bases; unmatched junction bases: 5. CDR3 in DNA: TGTGCCAGCAGTTACTCTGGGCTAGCGGGAACCTACGAGCAGTACTTC. Its translation: CASSYSGLAGTYEQYF.

With regard to this clone: This sample also contains other DNA sequences that code for the same CDR3. V and J are TRBV2 and TRBJ2-7, with 13 nucleotides matching TRBD2. The CDR3 totals 15 residues. Germline V lookup: CDR1 SNHLY, CDR2 FYNNEI. V lost 4 bases and J lost 5; bases outside the gene matches: 5. The CDR3 DNA sequence: TGTGCCAGCAGTGTTCGACTAGCGGGAGGAAACGAGCAGTACTTC. Translating gives CASSVRLAGGNEQYF.

The chain combines TRBV28 with TRBJ2-7; the D gene is possibly TRBD2 (6 bases). Germline CDR1 is MDHEN and CDR2 is SYDVKM. CDR3 length: 13 residues. Trimming left V 5 bases short and J 2 bases short, with 10 bases between. The CDR3 region has the DNA TGTGCCAGCAGTAGAGGGACTCCCTACGAGCAGTACTTC. Its protein product is CASSRGTPYEQYF.

The chain employs TRBV28 and TRBJ1-4, with unresolved D. Germline V CDR1 and CDR2: MDHEN, SYDVKM. V was trimmed by 3 bases and J by 7 bases, leaving 12 bases between them. CDR3 length: 14 amino acids. The CDR3 protein is CASSLSPSFEKLFF. CDR3 sequence (DNA): TGTGCCAGCAGTTTGTCCCCCAGCTTTGAAAAACTGTTTTTT. The complete variable domain, with remaining parts taken from reference TRBV28 and TRBJ1-4, reads DVKVTQSSRYLVKRTGEKVFLECVQDMDHENMFWYRQDPGLGLRLIYFSYDVKMKEKGDIPEGYSVSREKKERFSLILESASTNQTSMYLCASSLSPSFEKLFFGSGTQLSVL.

As concerns this clone: At the DNA level, this CDR3 is encoded by other sequences in the same sample as well. This rearrangement joins TRBV28 to TRBJ1-5; no reliable D call. The germline V gene encodes CDR1 MDHEN and CDR2 SYDVKM. The CDR3 totals 13 residues. V shed 2 bases and J shed 2 bases, with 4 bases lying between them. The CDR3 DNA follows: TGTGCCAGCAGTTTAATAGGCAATCAGCCCCAGCATTTT. This codes for CASSLIGNQPQHF.

J is TRBJ2-4 and V is TRBV5-1; TRBD1 might be the D (6 bases). The germline CDR1 and CDR2 sequences are SGHRS and YFSETQ. The CDR3 runs 16 residues. Deletions cut 2 bases from V and 0 bases from J, with 12 bases between. The CDR3 nucleotides are TGCGCCAGCAGCTTTGGTTCGACAGGAGCCAAAAACATTCAGTACTTC. Translation: CASSFGSTGAKNIQYF.

The DNA of the CDR3 is TGTGCCTGTACAGGGGATACTGAAGCTTTCTTT. Translating it yields CACTGDTEAFF. This rearrangement joins TRBV30 to TRBJ1-1; 7 bases match TRBD1. The ends lost 6 bases at V and 5 bases at J; junction bases unmatched: 3. This CDR3 is built from 11 residues. CDR1 and CDR2 (germline): GTSNPN, SVGIG (reference sequence).

Of note for this clone: Other nucleotide sequences from this sample produce the same CDR3. The chain carries TRBV11-2 and TRBJ2-3; 10 bases are shared with TRBD2. Unmatched junction bases numbered 7, after V lost 5 bases and J lost 2 bases. Germline V gene lookup returns CDR1 SGHAT and CDR2 FQNNGV. This CDR3 spans 16 amino acids. CDR3 sequence (DNA): TGTGCCAGCAGCCCCCGGGGACTAGCGCACACAGATACGCAGTATTTT. Its translation is CASSPRGLAHTDTQYF.

CDR3 in amino acids: CASSLRRAGGRGQETQYF. The CDR3 bases are TGTGCCAGCAGCCTCCGGAGAGCGGGAGGGCGGGGACAAGAGACCCAGTACTTC. The rearrangement links TRBV14 to TRBJ2-5, with TRBD2 matching over 10 bases. Germline V gene data show CDR1 as SGHDN and CDR2 as FVKESK. The CDR3 contains 18 residues. After removal of 4 bases from V and 2 bases from J, the junction contained 13 bases not matched to a gene.